These 18 T cell receptor beta chains came from one sample sequenced in a study of T cell repertoires in aging, cancer and after chemotherapy (dated 2019 in TCRdb). TCRdb records Illumina MiSeq as the sequencer. Multiplex touch-down PCR with a mixed TRB-A/B primer pool was used to amplify rearranged TRB sequences covering the V, D and J segments. Using fastp trimming at Q25 and MiXCR clonotype assembly, TCRdb reanalyzed the public sequencing data and kept in-frame beta chains. Entries that share a CDR3 protein sequence are merged under the most common genes and DNA. Counted in this sample were about 13,000 distinct CDR3 sequences; roughly 28% of them appeared once. The ten biggest clones cover less than 3% of the sample. Instead of sorted cells or RNA, genomic DNA extracted from peripheral blood served as the source for amplifying TCR beta rearrangements. Sample: blood. Every receptor here comes from a human donor in good health.

There are a few counts of this clonotype. The rearrangement joins TRBV6-1 to TRBJ2-3; possibly TRBD1 for D (6 bases). CDR3 size: 15 residues. The germline V gene has CDR1 MNHNS and CDR2 SASEGT. Trimming pared 1 base from V and 0 bases from J, leaving 8 bases between. In DNA, the CDR3 is TGTGCCAGCAGTGAAGGGACAGCGAGCACAGATACGCAGTATTTT. Translating gives CASSEGTASTDTQYF.

On this clonotype itself: The missing conserved phenylalanine or tryptophan at the end of this CDR3 makes a read error likely. This sequence joins TRBV7-9 and TRBJ1-3; unclear D gene. The CDR3 totals 12 residues. Germline V gene lookup returns CDR1 SEHNR and CDR2 FQNEAQ (reference sequence). V lost 5 bases, J lost 7 bases, and 9 bases lay in between. The CDR3 here is CASSRLENTIYL. The CDR3 nucleotides read TGTGCCAGCAGCCGACTAGAGAACACCATATATTTA.

The rearrangement uses TRBV6-5 and TRBJ1-1; D is uncertain. The CDR3 has 12 residues. Trimming cost V 5 bases and J 11 bases, with 15 bases left between them. Germline CDR1 is MNHEY and CDR2 is SVGAGI. CDR3 protein: CASSEALVTAFF. The CDR3 DNA follows: TGTGCCAGCAGTGAAGCCCTGGTCACGGCTTTCTTT.

The chain employs TRBV5-6 and TRBJ1-3; 10 bases agree with TRBD1. Germline assignment: CDR1 SGHDT and CDR2 YYEEEE. The length of the CDR3 is 15 residues. V lost 4 bases, J lost 3 bases, and 4 bases stayed unmatched. The CDR3 bases are TGTGCCAGCAGCCCGGGACAGGGGTTTGGAAACACCATATATTTT. Amino acids: CASSPGQGFGNTIYF.

A few counts support this clonotype. The J gene is TRBJ1-2, the V gene TRBV24-1; possibly TRBD1 for D (5 bases). The ends were cut back, 2 bases at V and 4 bases at J, with 13 bases in the middle. CDR1 KGHDR and CDR2 SFDVKD come from the germline V gene. The CDR3 contains 15 residues. The CDR3 bases are TGTGCCACCAGTGATTCGGTGGGGCCGGGCTATGGCTACACCTTC. Its translation is CATSDSVGPGYGYTF.

By proportion, this clonotype is medium-sized (0.01 to 0.1%). The chain couples TRBV19 to TRBJ1-3, with D perhaps TRBD1 (5 bases). V lost 2 bases, J lost 0 bases, and 14 bases lay in between. The CDR3 spans 17 residues. CDR1 and CDR2 from the germline V gene are LNHDA and SQIVND (reference sequence). The CDR3 reads CASSISGGAYSGNTIYF. CDR3 nucleotide sequence: TGTGCCAGTAGTATATCTGGGGGAGCATACTCTGGAAACACCATATATTTT.

This clonotype turned up a few times. The chain has TRBV20-1 and TRBJ2-5; D unclear. Trimming removed 0 bases from V and 3 bases from J, with 5 bases in between. The CDR3 covers 12 residues. Germline V lookup: CDR1 DFQATT, CDR2 SNEGSKA (reference sequence). CDR3 in amino acids: CSAREAKETQYF. CDR3 nucleotide sequence: TGCAGTGCTAGAGAAGCGAAAGAGACCCAGTACTTC.

This sequence joins TRBV5-1 and TRBJ2-7; D may be TRBD2 (5 bases). Germline V gene sequence: CDR1 SGHRS, CDR2 YFSETQ. Trimming removed 4 bases at V and 6 bases at J, with 20 bases between. The CDR3 is made up of 15 amino acids. CDR3 in amino acids: CASSPLLGETSEQYF. The DNA of the CDR3 is TGCGCCAGCAGCCCCCTCCTCGGGGAAACTAGCGAGCAGTACTTC.

The table lists this clonotype with a count of one. The rearrangement joins TRBV5-1 to TRBJ1-2, with 7 bases lining up with TRBD1. Germline V lookup: CDR1 SGHRS, CDR2 YFSETQ. V shed 5 bases and J 7 bases; nucleotides not matched to a gene: 8. CDR3 length: 13 amino acids. CDR3 bases: TGCGCCAGCAGACTGACAGGGTCGGCTGGCTACACCTTC. Amino acid sequence: CASRLTGSAGYTF.

This clonotype was picked up a small number of times. This sequence joins TRBV5-4 and TRBJ1-2; D remains ambiguous. Germline CDR1 SGHNT, CDR2 YYREEE (reference sequence). V gave up 0 bases and J gave up 8 bases, with 14 bases separating them. CDR3 length: 14 residues. The CDR3 DNA follows: TGTGCCAGCAGCTTGGCCACGGTCCGAGAGGGCTACACCTTC. Translation: CASSLATVREGYTF.

This clonotype was picked up a small number of times. The chain recombines TRBV6-2 or TRBV6-3 with TRBJ1-1, with D possibly being TRBD1 (5 bases). The CDR3 totals 14 residues. The V end lost 7 bases, the J end lost 3 bases, and 15 bases lay between the germline ends. Germline CDR1 MNHEY, CDR2 SVGEGT. In nucleotides, the CDR3 is TGTGCCAGCATCCCCCCGGGGGGATACACTGAAGCTTTCTTT. The encoded protein is CASIPPGGYTEAFF.

Comment on this clonotype: This clone may be a read error of a much larger clone one base away. The V and J genes are TRBV5-6 and TRBJ2-6; maybe TRBD1 (5 bases). From germline, CDR1 is SGHDT and CDR2 YYEEEE. The CDR3 covers 17 residues. The CDR3 bases are TGTGCCAGCAGCTTGGTGGGGCTTAGCTTTGGGGCCAACGCCCTGACTTTC. Its translation is CASSLVGLSFGANALTF.

This clonotype is medium-sized (0.01 to 0.1%) in the sample. This chain uses TRBV19 with TRBJ1-4; no clear D gene. The germline gives CDR1 LNHDA, CDR2 SQIVND (reference sequence). V was shortened by 3 bases and J by 8 bases, with 10 bases between the two germline ends. CDR3 length: 13 residues. DNA of the CDR3: TGTGCCAGTAGTATTGGTATGCAAGAAAAACTGTTTTTT. Amino acids: CASSIGMQEKLFF.

This clonotype is labeled medium-sized. The chain is built from TRBV6-1 and TRBJ2-3, with 8 positions matching TRBD2. The CDR3 is 15 residues long. CDR1 and CDR2 from the germline V gene are MNHNS and SASEGT. Trimming at V came to 3 bases and at J to 1 base, leaving 3 bases not matched to a gene. The CDR3 sequence: CASSEEAGGTDTQYF. Here the CDR3 DNA reads TGTGCCAGCAGTGAGGAAGCGGGGGGCACAGATACGCAGTATTTT.

This clonotype was seen a few times. The chain employs TRBV6-6 and TRBJ2-3; 9 bases fit TRBD2. Looked up from germline, CDR1 is MNHNY and CDR2 is SVGAGI (reference sequence). The CDR3 length is 15 residues. V dropped 4 bases and J dropped 2; count of bases not matched to a gene: 4. The CDR3 nucleotides are TGTGCCAGCAGTTGGGCTAGCGGGGACACAGATACGCAGTATTTT. It encodes CASSWASGDTDTQYF.

DNA of the CDR3: TGCAGTGCTAGACCCGCCAGGGATCATCAGCCCCAGCATTTT. Its protein is CSARPARDHQPQHF. The chain carries TRBV20-1 and TRBJ1-5; tentative D call: TRBD1 (5 bases). V lost 2 bases and J lost 5, with 13 bases in between. The CDR3 has 14 amino acids. CDR1 and CDR2 from the germline V gene are DFQATT and SNEGSKA (reference sequence).

CDR3 loop: CASSPPTSGGSDTQYF. DNA of the CDR3: TGTGCCAGCTCACCACCGACTAGCGGGGGGTCAGATACGCAGTATTTT. The chain is built from TRBV18 and TRBJ2-3; 13 bases match TRBD2. CDR3 length: 16 residues. Germline V gives CDR1 KGHSH, CDR2 LQKENI. Losses at the gene ends were 0 bases for V and 4 bases for J; bases not matched to a gene: 1.

The chain uses TRBV7-6 and TRBJ2-3; D not certain. From germline, CDR1 is SGHVS and CDR2 FNYEAQ. The CDR3 runs to 16 residues. V lost 4 bases and J 2 bases, leaving 16 bases between the germline ends. CDR3 coding DNA: TGTGCCAGCAGCTCCTATGAAACCAGCAACACAGATACGCAGTATTTT. Translated: CASSSYETSNTDTQYF. Complete variable domain (other parts from reference TRBV7-6 and TRBJ2-3): GAGVSQSPRYKVTKRGQDVALRCDPISGHVSLYWYRQALGQGPEFLTYFNYEAQQDKSGLPNDRFSAERPEGSISTLTIQRTEQRDSAMYRCASSSYETSNTDTQYFGPGTRLTVL.